Listed below are T cell receptor beta chains from one sample, sequenced in a study of lymphopenia after photon versus proton radiotherapy. Here immunoSEQ multiplex PCR was the method, and the copy in TCRdb shows in-frame clones only, minus some. The sample carries about 30,000 clones, approximately 93% recorded once. This specimen consisted of peripheral blood, obtained from a patient treated with photon-based radiotherapy. The receptors were sampled from a woman between 50 and 59 years old with cholangiocarcinoma. CDR3s include the opening cysteine and the closing phenylalanine or tryptophan. Each record gives: D gene, J gene, V gene, clone size, CDR3 DNA, CDR3 protein. D genes are given only for firm matches. Clone size is not always given. Where it is, it says once, few, many or a class for expanded clones.

>-|TRBJ2-2|TRBV7-2|-
TGTGCCAGCAGCGTCCGACAGACCACCGGGGAGCTGTTTTTT
CASSVRQTTGELFF
>-|TRBJ2-3|TRBV5-4|-
TGTGCCAGCAGCTTGGCGGCCTCGCAGACAGATACGCAGTATTTT
CASSLAASQTDTQYF
>-|TRBJ1-5|TRBV7-8|-
TGTGCCAGCAGCCCGTGGGGGGTAAGCAATCAGCCCCAGCATTTT
CASSPWGVSNQPQHF
>TRBD1|TRBJ2-1|TRBV6-5|-
TGTGCCAGCAGTAAGGGACAGGGGGCAAGGAATGAGCAGTTCTTC
CASSKGQGARNEQFF
>TRBD1|TRBJ1-5|TRBV19|-
TGTGCCAGTAGCGACAGGGAGGGACAGCCCCAGCATTTT
CASSDREGQPQHF
>TRBD1|TRBJ2-1|TRBV19|-
TGTGCCAGTAGTACCGCCTGGACAGGGCTCAACGAGCAGTTCTTC
CASSTAWTGLNEQFF
>TRBD1|TRBJ2-1|TRBV4-3|-
TGCGCCAGCAGCTGGGGGACAGGGGGCTGGGATGAGCAGTTCTTC
CASSWGTGGWDEQFF
>TRBD2|TRBJ2-1|TRBV5-6|-
TGTGCCAGCAGCTTGGGAAGGTCTAGCGGGGGGTTGTACAATGAGCAGTTCTTC
CASSLGRSSGGLYNEQFF
>-|TRBJ2-7|TRBV11-2|-
TGTGCCAGCAGTCTAGATGCGCTGGTCTACGAGCAGTACTTC
CASSLDALVYEQYF
>-|TRBJ1-1|TRBV6-6|-
TGTGCCAGCACCCCCCCCCAGAACACTGAAGCTTTCTTT
CASTPPQNTEAFF
>-|TRBJ2-5|TRBV7-6|-
TGTGCCAGCAGCCTGGATCCGGGTCTACGGGGAGAGACCCAGTACTTC
CASSLDPGLRGETQYF
>-|TRBJ1-1|TRBV19|-
TGTGCCAGTAGTATTCCGGGCCTCCGGGGCACTGAAGCTTTCTTT
CASSIPGLRGTEAFF
>TRBD1|TRBJ1-2|TRBV5-8|-
TGTGCCAGCAGCTTGAATGGGGACAGGGTCTATGGCTACACCTTC
CASSLNGDRVYGYTF
>-|TRBJ1-6|TRBV14|-
TGTGCCAGCAGCCAAGTCCAAGGCTCCTCACCCCTCCACTTT
CASSQVQGSSPLHF
>-|TRBJ1-6|TRBV10-3|once
TGTGCCATCAGTGTCGGTCAGGGTGGCTCACCCCTCCACTTT
CAISVGQGGSPLHF
>-|TRBJ2-7|TRBV21-1|-
TGTGCCAGCAGCAGCTACGAGCAGTACTTC
CASSSYEQYF
>-|TRBJ1-4|TRBV20-1|few
TGCAGTGCTAGTAGACATGAAAAACTGTTTTTT
CSASRHEKLFF
>TRBD1|TRBJ2-2|TRBV6-5|-
TGTGCCATTCAGGGGGAAGCCGGGGAGCTGTTTTTT
CAIQGEAGELFF
>TRBD1|TRBJ1-6|TRBV2|-
TGTGCCAGCAGCCTGACAGGGGGCGATAATTCACCCCTCCACTTT
CASSLTGGDNSPLHF
>TRBD1|TRBJ1-1|TRBV11-2|-
TGTGCCAGCATCCCTCCGGGCGGGACAGGGAACACTGAAGCTTTCTTT
CASIPPGGTGNTEAFF
>TRBD2|TRBJ2-4|TRBV11-2|-
TGTGCCAGCAGCCCCGCGGACCGGGAGGAGAACATTCAGTACTTC
CASSPADREENIQYF
>-|TRBJ2-2|TRBV4-3|-
TGCGCCAGCAGCCAAGATCCAGGGCAGAACACCGGGGAGCTGTTTTTT
CASSQDPGQNTGELFF
>-|TRBJ1-1|TRBV11-3|-
TGTGCCAGCAGCTTGGGACAGAACACTGAAGCTTTCTTT
CASSLGQNTEAFF
>-|TRBJ2-5|TRBV5-1|-
TGCGCCAGCAGCTTGAGTCAAGAGACCCAGTACTTC
CASSLSQETQYF
>-|TRBJ2-3|TRBV5-4|-
TGTGCCAGCAGTCAGACCGAGGGGGATACGCAGTATTTT
CASSQTEGDTQYF
>-|TRBJ1-5|TRBV27|once
TGTGCCAGCAGTTCAACCCCGGGGCCCCAGCATTTT
CASSSTPGPQHF
>TRBD2|TRBJ2-2|TRBV7-2|-
TGTGCCAGCAGCTTAGGCTTGACTAGCGGGGGCACCGGGGAGCTGTTTTTT
CASSLGLTSGGTGELFF
>TRBD1|TRBJ1-4|TRBV9|-
TGTGCCAGCACCCAGGGAGGGACAGCGGATGAAAAACTGTTTTTT
CASTQGGTADEKLFF
>TRBD2|TRBJ2-2|TRBV10-1|once
TGCGCCAGCAGTGACCAAGGGGCTAGCGGCTTGATTGGCACCGGGGAGCTGTTTTTT
CASSDQGASGLIGTGELFF
>-|TRBJ2-7|TRBV2|-
TGTGCCAGCAGCTTCGTTCCTTACGAGCAGTACTTC
CASSFVPYEQYF
>-|TRBJ2-3|TRBV7-2|once
TGTGCCAGCAGTTACAAACTCACCAGAGGTGGGCCCACAGATACGCAGTATTTT
CASSYKLTRGGPTDTQYF